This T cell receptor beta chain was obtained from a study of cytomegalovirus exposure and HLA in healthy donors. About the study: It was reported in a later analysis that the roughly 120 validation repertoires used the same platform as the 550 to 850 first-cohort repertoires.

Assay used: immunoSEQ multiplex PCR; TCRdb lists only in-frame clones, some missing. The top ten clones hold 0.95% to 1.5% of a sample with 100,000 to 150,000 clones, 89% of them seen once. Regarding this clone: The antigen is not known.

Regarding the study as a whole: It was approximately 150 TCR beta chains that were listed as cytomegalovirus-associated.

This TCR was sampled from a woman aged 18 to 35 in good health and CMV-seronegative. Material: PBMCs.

The CDR3 coding sequence is TGCAGCGTTAGGGACAGACAATACGAGCAGTACTTC. Its protein product is CSVRDRQYEQYF. The V gene is TRBV29-1, the J gene TRBJ2-7; 7 bases match TRBD1. The CDR3 covers 12 residues. The V segment lost 5 bases and the J segment 4 bases; nucleotides outside the gene matches: 5. CDR1 and CDR2 (germline): SQVTM, ANQGSEA.